This entry is about one T cell receptor beta chain. The antigen is not known. The data are from a study of T cell repertoires in cytomegalovirus infection. Study at large: Indications came from public TCR beta signatures; they pointed to CMV infection and to a matching HLA type.

General study points: CMV-specific HLA-C-restricted TCR beta clonotypes dominated the ex vivo response.

Via MiXCR, TCRdb re-called the reads, giving one row per CDR3 protein. The top ten clones hold 2.5% to 3.5% of a sample with 740,000 or so distinct CDR3 sequences, less than 40% of them seen once. Trimming stripped 10 bases from V and 2 bases from J, with 10 bases between. There are 12 residues in the CDR3. From germline, CDR1 is MDHEN and CDR2 SYDVKM. Material for sequencing was PBMCs. V is TRBV28 and J is TRBJ2-3; D remains ambiguous. The receptor was derived from a human donor in good health (CMV status not recorded). Some clones in this sample may be carry-over from other donors' samples. The CDR3 sequence: CAIQADTDTQYF. In DNA form, the CDR3 reads TGTGCCATTCAGGCGGACACAGATACGCAGTATTTT.